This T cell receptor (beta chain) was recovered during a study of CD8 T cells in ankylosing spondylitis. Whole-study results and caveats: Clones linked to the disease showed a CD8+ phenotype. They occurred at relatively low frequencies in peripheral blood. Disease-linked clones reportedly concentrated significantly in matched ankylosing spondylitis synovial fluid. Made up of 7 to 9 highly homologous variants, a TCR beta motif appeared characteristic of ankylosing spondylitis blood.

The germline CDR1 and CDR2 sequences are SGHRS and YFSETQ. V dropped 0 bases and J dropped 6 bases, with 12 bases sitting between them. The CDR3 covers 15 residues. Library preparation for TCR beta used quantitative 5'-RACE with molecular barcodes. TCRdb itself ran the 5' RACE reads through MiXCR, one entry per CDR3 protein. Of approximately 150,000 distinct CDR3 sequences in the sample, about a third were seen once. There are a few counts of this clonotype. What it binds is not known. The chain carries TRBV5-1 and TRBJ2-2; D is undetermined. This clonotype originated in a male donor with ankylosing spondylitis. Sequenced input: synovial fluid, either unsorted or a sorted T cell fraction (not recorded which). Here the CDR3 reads CASSLDRGGAGELFF. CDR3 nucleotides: TGCGCCAGCAGCTTGGATAGAGGTGGGGCCGGGGAGCTGTTTTTT.